This TCR beta chain was sequenced for a study of PD-1 blockade in mismatch repair-deficient tumors (dated by TCRdb to 2016 to 2017). In terms of the full investigation: The trial enrolled some 82 consecutive patients with about a dozen mismatch repair-deficient cancer types between late 2013 and 2016, all previously treated and progressing. Tumor-associated T cell clones were tracked in the peripheral blood of patients responding to PD-1 blockade by deep sequencing of TCR CDR3 regions.

Preparation of the library involved the immunoSEQ multiplex PCR assay. The source is immuneACCESS, and TCRdb retained only in-frame sequences with V and J called. Part of the clones is not carried over; for the studies checked, unresolved V genes explain less than half of this, and the remainder is unexplained. This sample holds under 95,000 clones; around 85% were observed only once. The top ten hold around 2.6% of the sample. Of note for this clone: Its antigen remains unidentified. There are no base qualities to consult, and no much larger clone falls within one base.

CDR1 and CDR2, per the germline V gene, are SNHLY and FYNNEI. The CDR3 spans 11 residues, from the cysteine through the phenylalanine. Just CDR3 DNA is preserved here, 33 bases in frame from base 1. The V and J ends are trimmed by 6 bases and 3 bases, leaving 4 bases between them. What the study reported, not specific to this receptor: Rapid expansion after pembrolizumab followed by contraction, generally before radiologic responses, was shown by tumor-resident clones, which were often undetectable in blood before treatment.

The intended sense of this specimen's time point label: peripheral blood 12 weeks after first pembrolizumab dose. For every enrolled patient, mismatch repair deficiency was confirmed by either polymerase chain reaction or immunohistochemistry. A few patients who responded to pembrolizumab therapy underwent TCR sequencing. Pembrolizumab PD-1 blockade was prospectively tested in advanced mismatch repair-deficient cancers, regardless of tissue of origin, in the phase II trial. Serial peripheral blood T cell samples were collected before and at multiple times after starting PD-1 blockade. The timing of each blood sample was reported as weeks after the first dose of pembrolizumab.

The input for sequencing was peripheral blood, taken 12 weeks after starting pembrolizumab. This TCR derives from an adult with mismatch repair-deficient cancer. The chain links TRBV2 with TRBJ2-3; no D segment can be confidently identified. The encoded CDR3 is CASSVTDTQYF. The nucleotide sequence reads as follows: TGTGCCAGCAGCGTGACAGATACGCAGTATTTT. The CDR3 plus the reference TRBV2 and TRBJ2-3 genes for the other parts give the full variable domain: EPEVTQTPSHQVTQMGQEVILRCVPISNHLYFYWYRQILGQKVEFLVSFYNNEISEKSEIFDDQFSVERPDGSNFTLKIRSTKLEDSAMYFCASSVTDTQYFGPGTRLTVL.